This TCR beta chain was documented in a study of breast tumors, draining lymph nodes, adjacent tissues. Whole-study findings and limits: The lymph node origin of tumor T cells was framed as consistent with a hypothesis, not demonstrated. Compared with basal-like, luminal-like tumors shared significantly more repertoire with nontumor tissue. The data were judged consistent with most tumor T cells coming from lymph node and expanding in tumor. Tumor repertoires ranked between lymph nodes and nontumor tissue in diversity, with V and J gene preferences.

The lymph nodes were axillary draining lymph nodes from breast cancer patients. With 7 bases removed from V and 0 bases from J, the gap between germline ends came to 15 bases. The CDR3 has 15 amino acids. Per the germline V gene, CDR1 is MNHNY and CDR2 is SVGAGI (reference sequence). MiXCR was run by TCRdb on the multiplex PCR reads, yielding one entry per CDR3 protein. The data hold hundreds of thousands of distinct CDR3 sequences, with about 30% observed a single time. This clonotype was recorded many times. Antigen unknown. The chain joins TRBV6-6 to TRBJ2-5, with D perhaps matching TRBD2 (6 bases). The sequenced material came from axillary lymph node tissue. The source is a female donor with breast cancer. Some clones in this sample may be carry-over from other donors' samples. This CDR3 is CASTQGRGYQETQYF. In nucleotides, the CDR3 is TGTGCCAGCACCCAAGGGCGGGGTTACCAAGAGACCCAGTACTTC.